This T cell receptor (beta chain) was identified in a study of blood T cell repertoires in COVID-19. The overall study: From the United States, Italy and Spain came samples of acute and convalescent COVID-19. PBMCs, B-cell-depleted T cells, or T cells provided the cDNA or gDNA that made up the material.

Original processing notes: Amplification of reference gene primers was used by the study to estimate nucleated cell counts. Only in-frame clones appear in the TCRdb table, and some are missing; sequencing was by immunoSEQ multiplex PCR. Clone size and V and J calls were adopted from that table, with D and trimming inferred from the DNA. The sample has 210,000 or so clones, just under 85% seen once; the top ten hold about 8%. Germline assignment: CDR1 MDHEN and CDR2 SYDVKM. This CDR3 is built from 13 residues. The trim removed 6 bases at V and 8 bases at J, leaving 4 bases unmatched. Sample: peripheral blood. The sequence was obtained from a woman aged 50 to 60 with active or convalescent COVID-19. The rearrangement links TRBV28 to TRBJ1-4; 9 positions agree with TRBD1. CDR3 region: CASRTGGNEKLFF. In nucleotides, the CDR3 is TGTGCCAGCAGGACAGGGGGGAACGAAAAACTGTTTTTT.